Each of the 27 T cell receptor beta chains below was sequenced from the same sample in a study of spatial heterogeneity in lung cancer. Broader study findings: Expanded intratumoral alpha and beta TCR counts tracked tumor mutation counts.

One entry per CDR3 protein, called by TCRdb with MiXCR from the 5' RACE reads. Among some 16,000 distinct CDR3 sequences listed, around 6.8% were seen once. No antigen has been identified for these receptors. As to time point: sample taken at primary tumor resection. The specimen comprised lung tumor tissue, sampled at surgery. The receptor set was obtained from a female donor with early-stage non-small cell lung cancer.

This clonotype was found many times. The chain carries TRBV5-1 and TRBJ2-3; D perhaps matches TRBD1 (5 bases). Trimming cost V 0 bases and J 5 bases, with 7 bases left between them. Germline loops: CDR1 SGHRS, CDR2 YFSETQ. CDR3 length: 13 amino acids. CDR3 DNA: TGCGCCAGCAGCTTGGAGGGGCAAGATACGCAGTATTTT. Its translation: CASSLEGQDTQYF. The variable domain in full, completed from reference TRBV5-1 and TRBJ2-3, reads KAGVTQTPRYLIKTRGQQVTLSCSPISGHRSVSWYQQTPGQGLQFLFEYFSETQRNKGNFPGRFSGRQFSNSRSEMNVSTLELGDSALYLCASSLEGQDTQYFGPGTRLTVL.

This clonotype was seen repeatedly, ten times or more. V gene TRBV5-1 combines with J gene TRBJ1-1, with 10 bases matching TRBD1. V dropped 2 bases and J dropped 2; count of bases not matched to a gene: 3. The CDR3 is 15 residues long. Germline V gene sequence: CDR1 SGHRS, CDR2 YFSETQ. The CDR3 protein is CASSFGDRGNTEAFF. The CDR3 nucleotides read TGCGCCAGCAGCTTCGGGGACAGGGGAAACACTGAAGCTTTCTTT. The complete variable domain, with remaining parts taken from reference TRBV5-1 and TRBJ1-1, reads KAGVTQTPRYLIKTRGQQVTLSCSPISGHRSVSWYQQTPGQGLQFLFEYFSETQRNKGNFPGRFSGRQFSNSRSEMNVSTLELGDSALYLCASSFGDRGNTEAFFGQGTRLTVV.

In this sample, this clonotype turned up many times. The genes are TRBV15 and TRBJ1-2; D is perhaps TRBD1 (6 bases). Trimming shortened V by 0 bases and J by 4 bases, and 15 bases separated the two germline ends. Germline V gives CDR1 LNHNV, CDR2 YYDKDF (reference sequence). The length of the CDR3 is 16 residues. CDR3 nucleotide sequence: TGTGCCACCAGCAGAGATCGGGGCAGGGGAGCCTATGGCTACACCTTC. The encoded protein is CATSRDRGRGAYGYTF. Variable domain in full (rest from reference TRBV15 and TRBJ1-2): DAMVIQNPRYQVTQFGKPVTLSCSQTLNHNVMYWYQQKSSQAPKLLFHYYDKDFNNEADTPDNFQSRRPNTSFCFLDIRSPGLGDTAMYLCATSRDRGRGAYGYTFGSGTRLTVV.

This clonotype was observed a few times. This chain uses TRBV5-1 with TRBJ2-1; a possible D gene is TRBD2 (7 bases). The CDR3 contains 17 residues. The ends were cut back, 1 base at V and 8 bases at J, with 22 bases in the middle. The germline V gene has CDR1 SGHRS and CDR2 YFSETQ. CDR3 protein: CASSLLGRGTIVDEQFF. As DNA, the CDR3 is TGCGCCAGCAGCTTGTTAGGGAGGGGGACGATCGTGGATGAGCAGTTCTTC.

This clonotype was counted many times. The rearrangement links TRBV29-1 to TRBJ2-3, with D possibly being TRBD1 or TRBD2 (5 bases each). Trimming shortened V by 2 bases and J by 7 bases, and 16 bases separated the two germline ends. The CDR3 sequence is 14 residues long. The germline V gene has CDR1 SQVTM and CDR2 ANQGSEA. The CDR3 loop is CSVERGSGGNTQYF. CDR3 nucleotides: TGCAGCGTTGAAAGGGGCAGTGGAGGTAATACGCAGTATTTT.

There are many counts of this clonotype. This sequence joins TRBV20-1 and TRBJ2-5; either TRBD1 or TRBD2 may supply D (5 bases each). The CDR3 loop spans 12 amino acids. Trimming removed 3 bases at V and 9 bases at J, with 14 bases between. Germline V gene sequence: CDR1 DFQATT, CDR2 SNEGSKA (reference sequence). The CDR3 loop is CSASTGLGAQYF. CDR3 nucleotide sequence: TGCAGTGCTAGTACGGGCCTGGGGGCCCAGTACTTC.

The chain carries TRBV24-1 and TRBJ1-1; tentative D call: TRBD1 (5 bases). From germline, CDR1 is KGHDR and CDR2 SFDVKD. Trimming pared 4 bases from V and 6 bases from J, leaving 8 bases between. The CDR3 spans 12 residues. The CDR3 bases are TGTGCCACCAGTGACGACAGAGCTGAAGCTTTCTTT. It codes for CATSDDRAEAFF.

This clonotype was counted many times. The rearrangement uses TRBV28 and TRBJ2-7, with TRBD1 as a possible D gene (6 bases). The CDR3 loop spans 16 amino acids. The ends were cut back, 3 bases at V and 0 bases at J, with 15 bases in the middle. Germline values: CDR1 MDHEN, CDR2 SYDVKM. The CDR3 bases are TGTGCCAGCAGTTTCTCGGGTCAGACAGGCTCCTACGAGCAGTACTTC. Protein sequence: CASSFSGQTGSYEQYF.

This clonotype occurred many times. This chain links TRBV15 with TRBJ2-7; 7 bases agree with TRBD1. This CDR3 region has 13 residues. V was clipped by 2 bases and J by 6 bases; unmatched bases: 4. CDR1 is LNHNV, CDR2 YYDKDF, per germline (reference sequence). CDR3 sequence reads: CATSRSGQFEQYF. DNA for the CDR3: TGTGCCACCAGCAGATCGGGACAGTTCGAGCAGTACTTC.

This clonotype was seen at least ten times. The CDR3 coding sequence is TGTGCCAGCAGCTTGGCGCGGGGCCGCTCAGATACGCAGTATTTT. It is translated as CASSLARGRSDTQYF. The chain recombines TRBV7-2 with TRBJ2-3; TRBD2 is a possible D gene (6 bases). The CDR3 totals 15 residues. Germline CDR1 is SGHTA and CDR2 is FQGNSA. Trimming removed 3 bases at V and 4 bases at J, with 14 bases between.

This clonotype is medium-sized by share. The chain carries TRBV5-1 and TRBJ1-2, with 9 bases aligning to TRBD1. The germline V gene has CDR1 SGHRS and CDR2 YFSETQ. V dropped 4 bases and J dropped 0; count of bases not matched to a gene: 7. The CDR3 spans 16 residues. The CDR3 loop reads CASSGDRANTNYGYTF. In DNA, the CDR3 is TGCGCCAGCAGCGGGGACAGGGCAAATACTAACTATGGCTACACCTTC. Variable domain in full (rest from reference TRBV5-1 and TRBJ1-2): KAGVTQTPRYLIKTRGQQVTLSCSPISGHRSVSWYQQTPGQGLQFLFEYFSETQRNKGNFPGRFSGRQFSNSRSEMNVSTLELGDSALYLCASSGDRANTNYGYTFGSGTRLTVV.

By sample fraction, this clonotype is medium-sized. V usage is TRBV12-3 or TRBV12-4 and J usage is TRBJ2-2; D unclear. The CDR3 length is 13 residues. V lost 2 bases and J lost 5, with 6 bases in between. In DNA, the CDR3 is TGTGCCAGCAGTTTATCCCTTACCGGGGAGCTGTTTTTT. It specifies CASSLSLTGELFF.

This clonotype was counted between two and nine times. The chain uses TRBV9 and TRBJ2-7; D gene unclear. V lost 4 bases and J lost 6, with 8 bases in between. Germline CDR1 and CDR2: SGDLS and YYNGEE. This CDR3 comprises 11 residues. CDR3 residues: CASSLHGEQYF. The CDR3 DNA follows: TGTGCCAGCAGCTTGCACGGCGAGCAGTACTTC.

As to this clonotype: The junction differs from germline at one of its ends, possibly a read error. The chain has TRBV7-9 and TRBJ1-1, with 7 bases identical to TRBD1. The CDR3 sequence is 15 residues long. Germline CDR1 and CDR2: SEHNR and FQNEAQ (reference sequence). As DNA, the CDR3 is TGTGCCAGCAGCCTAGCAGGGGGGTTGAAGACTGAAGCTTTCTTT. It yields the protein CASSLAGGLKTEAFF.

This clonotype was counted many times. The chain uses TRBV5-6 and TRBJ2-7; D is tentatively TRBD1 or TRBD2 (5 bases each). The CDR3 has 15 residues. V shed 6 bases and J shed 3 bases, with 19 bases lying between them. Germline V gene data show CDR1 as SGHDT and CDR2 as YYEEEE. CDR3 coding DNA: TGTGCCAGCACCCGTTACGGGGCAGGGATCTACGAGCAGTACTTC. Its translation: CASTRYGAGIYEQYF.

This clonotype was observed at least ten times. The chain couples TRBV27 to TRBJ2-7; D tentatively reads TRBD1 or TRBD2 (7 bases each). The length of the CDR3 is 14 residues. V was pared by 7 bases and J by 2 bases, with 15 bases between. The germline gives CDR1 MNHEY, CDR2 SMNVEV (reference sequence). DNA of the CDR3: TGTGCCAGCAACCCCCAGGGGGGGGCCTACGAGCAGTACTTC. Protein: CASNPQGGAYEQYF.

At least ten counts were recorded for this clonotype. The V call is TRBV6-5, the J call TRBJ1-1; D is unclear. The CDR3 totals 15 residues. Germline assignment: CDR1 MNHEY and CDR2 SVGAGI. V shed 0 bases and J shed 3 bases, with 11 bases lying between them. The CDR3 DNA sequence: TGTGCCAGCAGTTACTCGAATTACCGGTACACTGAAGCTTTCTTT. It yields the protein CASSYSNYRYTEAFF.

Ten or more counts support this clonotype. This chain connects TRBV7-2 to TRBJ2-5; perhaps TRBD1 as D (7 bases). Germline V gives CDR1 SGHTA, CDR2 FQGNSA. This CDR3 spans 13 amino acids. The germline V and J ends were trimmed by 5 bases and 9 bases, with 16 bases remaining between them. The CDR3, as DNA: TGTGCCAGCAGCCCCTGGACAGGCGGGGCCCAGTACTTC. Amino acid sequence: CASSPWTGGAQYF.

This clonotype has at least ten counts. The rearrangement links TRBV20-1 to TRBJ2-5; 10 bases agree with TRBD2. The germline V gene encodes CDR1 DFQATT and CDR2 SNEGSKA (reference sequence). The CDR3 is 17 amino acids. With 1 base clipped from V and 4 bases from J, the junction kept 12 bases outside the gene matches. CDR3 amino acids: CSARAGRSGGALETQYF. The DNA for the CDR3 is TGCAGTGCTAGAGCTGGTCGGAGCGGGGGGGCCTTAGAGACCCAGTACTTC.

This clonotype was seen ten or more times. This rearrangement joins TRBV19 to TRBJ1-1; the D is unclear. V lost 3 bases and J lost 1, with 6 bases in between. The CDR3 sequence is 13 residues long. Germline V CDR1 and CDR2: LNHDA, SQIVND (reference sequence). For the CDR3, the DNA is TGTGCCAGTAGTATGAGGGAGAACACTGAAGCTTTCTTT. This translates into CASSMRENTEAFF.

This clonotype was observed many times. The V and J genes are TRBV24-1 and TRBJ2-1; D is perhaps TRBD1 (6 bases). V was shortened by 0 bases and J by 7 bases, with 9 bases between the two germline ends. The germline V gene has CDR1 KGHDR and CDR2 SFDVKD. This CDR3 spans 14 amino acids. In nucleotides, the CDR3 is TGTGCCACCAGTGATTTGTACAGGGATAATGAGCAGTTCTTC. The encoded protein is CATSDLYRDNEQFF.

Many counts were recorded for this clonotype. The V and J genes are TRBV28 and TRBJ2-1; 12 positions agree with TRBD2. The ends lost 5 bases at V and 10 bases at J; junction bases unmatched: 15. The CDR3 is 17 residues long. Germline V gene lookup returns CDR1 MDHEN and CDR2 SYDVKM. The CDR3 reads CASSLGLAGSLFREQFF. The CDR3 DNA reads TGTGCCAGCAGTCTTGGACTAGCGGGGTCCTTATTCCGGGAGCAGTTCTTC.

This clonotype has ten or more counts. The chain employs TRBV6-6 and TRBJ2-3; D gene ambiguous. Trimming removed 7 bases at V and 4 bases at J, with 15 bases between. Germline V gives CDR1 MNHNY, CDR2 SVGAGI (reference sequence). The CDR3 sequence is 14 residues long. CDR3 sequence: CASTQVGLADTQYF. CDR3 sequence (DNA): TGTGCCAGCACACAAGTGGGCCTGGCAGATACGCAGTATTTT.

This clonotype appeared many times. This sequence joins TRBV6-1 and TRBJ2-6; the D is unclear. Germline lookup yields CDR1 MNHNS and CDR2 SASEGT. The length of the CDR3 is 18 residues. V was shortened by 2 bases and J by 0 bases, with 14 bases between the two germline ends. The CDR3 region has the DNA TGTGCCAGCAGTGAACGGACGCCCGACCCCTCTGGGGCCAACGTCCTGACTTTC. It translates to CASSERTPDPSGANVLTF.

Comments on this clonotype: One junction end does not reproduce the germline sequence, and a read error may be involved. V usage is TRBV12-3 or TRBV12-4 and J usage is TRBJ1-2; perhaps TRBD1 as D (5 bases). CDR3 size: 12 residues. The CDR3 loop reads CTSSPLRGGYTF. The CDR3 DNA is TGTACCAGCAGTCCCTTAAGGGGAGGCTACACCTTC.

This clonotype was detected many times. The chain recombines TRBV28 with TRBJ2-3, with a tentative D call TRBD2 (5 bases). The CDR3 is 16 residues long. The germline CDR1 and CDR2 sequences are MDHEN and SYDVKM. Trimming pared 5 bases from V and 5 bases from J, leaving 20 bases between. Here the CDR3 DNA reads TGTGCCAGCAGTGGAGGTGCCGTGGGCGTCGAAGATACGCAGTATTTT. It specifies CASSGGAVGVEDTQYF.

This clonotype was seen a few times. The chain has TRBV4-2 and TRBJ2-4; 8 bases fit TRBD1. Trimming took 4 bases from V and 7 from J; bases not matched to a gene: 3. There are 13 residues in the CDR3. Germline CDR1 and CDR2: LGHNA and YNFKEQ. CDR3 bases: TGTGCCAGCAGCCCCCACAGGGGGAACATTCAGTACTTC. Its translation is CASSPHRGNIQYF.